This note documents a single T cell receptor beta chain sequence. Antigen specificity is unknown. These data come from a study of cytomegalovirus exposure and HLA in healthy donors. Study-wide background: Unique TCRs from HLA-typed donors, 65 million to 85 million of them, were held in an early data release. Study conclusions and caveats: A cluster of highly shared sequence variants was likely a sequencing artifact.

Germline V gene lookup returns CDR1 LNHDA and CDR2 SQIVND (reference sequence). The CDR3 is 17 residues long. Trimming left V 3 bases short and J 0 bases short, with 17 bases between. Primers for the PCR totalled 60 Vbeta and 13 Jbeta. Only in-frame clones appear in the TCRdb table, and some are missing; sequencing was by immunoSEQ multiplex PCR. The sample consists of about 180,000 clones, approximately 70% of them appearing once. The sequence was collected from a human donor in good health. The sample consisted of PBMCs. V and J are TRBV19 and TRBJ1-2, with a tentative D call TRBD1 (6 bases). CDR3 loop: CASSIVPGGGSNYGYTF. The DNA for the CDR3 is TGTGCCAGTAGTATTGTACCTGGCGGGGGCTCTAACTATGGCTACACCTTC.